Listed here are 21 T cell receptor beta chains from one sample, sequenced in a study of blood T cell repertoires in COVID-19. Profiling relied on immunoSEQ multiplex PCR, and the TCRdb table lists in-frame clones only, not all of them. The repertoire holds about 90,000 clones, with roughly 80% as singletons. The sample was peripheral blood. These receptor sequences come from a woman in her 70s with active or convalescent COVID-19.

The chain carries TRBV19 and TRBJ1-2; maybe TRBD1 (6 bases). The V gene lost 7 bases and the J gene lost 2 bases, with 17 bases spanning the gap. Germline V CDR1 and CDR2: LNHDA, SQIVND (reference sequence). The CDR3 is 15 residues long. The CDR3 nucleotides are TGTGCCAGTACAAGGACAGTGGGAACCAACTATGGCTACACCTTC. Translating gives CASTRTVGTNYGYTF.

This chain uses TRBV11-1 with TRBJ2-7; 7 positions agree with TRBD2. The V segment lost 2 bases and the J segment 3 bases; nucleotides outside the gene matches: 4. This CDR3 comprises 14 residues. Germline assignment: CDR1 SGHAT and CDR2 FQDESV (reference sequence). CDR3 sequence (DNA): TGTGCCAGCAGCTTACCGAGCGGGGACTACGAGCAGTACTTC. Its translation is CASSLPSGDYEQYF. Drawing the rest from reference TRBV11-1 and TRBJ2-7, the complete variable domain is EAEVAQSPRYKITEKSQAVAFWCDPISGHATLYWYRQILGQGPELLVQFQDESVVDDSQLPKDRFSAERLKGVDSTLKIQPAELGDSAMYLCASSLPSGDYEQYFGPGTRLTVT.

J is TRBJ2-2 and V is TRBV2; D may be TRBD1 (5 bases). Germline CDR1 and CDR2: SNHLY and FYNNEI. The CDR3 runs to 15 residues. Between the trimmed V and J ends, which lost 6 bases and 2 bases, there was a span of 13 bases. CDR3 amino acids: CASRGVARNTGELFF. Here the CDR3 DNA reads TGTGCCAGCAGAGGGGTAGCCCGAAACACCGGGGAGCTGTTTTTT. Full variable domain (rest looked up from reference TRBV2 and TRBJ2-2): EPEVTQTPSHQVTQMGQEVILRCVPISNHLYFYWYRQILGQKVEFLVSFYNNEISEKSEIFDDQFSVERPDGSNFTLKIRSTKLEDSAMYFCASRGVARNTGELFFGEGSRLTVL.

This rearrangement joins TRBV5-4 to TRBJ1-5; tentative D call: TRBD1 (5 bases). Germline V gene sequence: CDR1 SGHNT, CDR2 YYREEE (reference sequence). CDR3 size: 13 residues. V was cut by 5 bases and J by 7 bases, with 13 bases left in between. CDR3 loop: CASSRGWGQPQHF. The CDR3 coding sequence is TGTGCCAGCAGTCGGGGGTGGGGGCAGCCCCAGCATTTT.

The chain joins TRBV2 to TRBJ1-1, with TRBD1 matching over 7 bases. The CDR3 loop spans 17 amino acids. CDR1 SNHLY and CDR2 FYNNEI come from the germline V gene. Germline trimming cut 4 bases from V and 2 bases from J; bases unmatched to any gene: 13. CDR3 loop: CASSVGLGRGINTEAFF. The CDR3 region has the DNA TGTGCCAGCAGTGTCGGTCTGGGCAGGGGGATAAACACTGAAGCTTTCTTT.

This chain joins TRBV4-1 and TRBJ2-7, with 11 bases lining up with TRBD2. The ends lost 5 bases at V and 3 bases at J; junction bases unmatched: 12. This CDR3 spans 17 amino acids. Looked up from germline, CDR1 is MGHRA and CDR2 is YSYEKL. CDR3 coding DNA: TGCGCCAGCAGCAACATCCTTGGTGGGACTAGCGGCTACGAGCAGTACTTC. It specifies CASSNILGGTSGYEQYF.

This clone was seen only once. This sequence joins TRBV9 and TRBJ1-2, with D perhaps matching TRBD1 (5 bases). This CDR3 contains 15 residues. Trimming took off 0 bases at V and 5 bases at J, with 14 bases between the two ends. CDR1 and CDR2 (germline): SGDLS, YYNGEE. CDR3 residues: CASSVVRRGIYGYTF. The CDR3 region has the DNA TGTGCCAGCAGCGTAGTTCGACGGGGGATTTATGGCTACACCTTC.

This clone appeared once. The V and J genes are TRBV11-2 and TRBJ1-4; TRBD1 might be the D (6 bases). The V gene's germline CDR1 is SGHAT and CDR2 FQNNGV. The CDR3 has 15 residues. V was cut by 2 bases and J by 5 bases, with 12 bases left in between. CDR3 protein: CASSLRQDRNEKLFF. CDR3 sequence (DNA): TGTGCCAGCAGCTTACGACAGGACCGAAATGAAAAACTGTTTTTT.

This clone was counted a few times. The rearrangement links TRBV7-2 to TRBJ2-7; TRBD1 agrees at 10 bases. V gave up 0 bases and J gave up 3 bases; unmatched junction bases: 2. Germline loops: CDR1 SGHTA, CDR2 FQGNSA. The CDR3 runs 15 residues. The CDR3 DNA sequence: TGTGCCAGCAGCTTAGCCGGACAGGGGGTCTACGAGCAGTACTTC. This encodes CASSLAGQGVYEQYF.

V and J are TRBV5-6 and TRBJ2-7; TRBD2 aligns across 7 bases. This CDR3 has 14 amino acids. Trimming cost V 2 bases and J 0 bases; bases outside gene matches: 2. Germline loops: CDR1 SGHDT, CDR2 YYEEEE. CDR3 in DNA: TGTGCCAGCAGCTTTGCGGGAGCCTCCTACGAGCAGTACTTC. Translating it yields CASSFAGASYEQYF.

The rearrangement links TRBV7-9 to TRBJ2-6; D is uncertain. This CDR3 contains 14 residues. Trimming took 4 bases from V and 0 from J, leaving 4 bases between them. Germline-derived CDR1 and CDR2 are SEHNR and FQNEAQ (reference sequence). CDR3 amino acids: CASSSFSGANVLTF. The DNA for the CDR3 is TGTGCCAGCAGCTCCTTCTCTGGGGCCAACGTCCTGACTTTC.

This rearrangement joins TRBV4-1 to TRBJ1-6, with 8 bases fitting TRBD1. The ends lost 1 base at V and 9 bases at J; junction bases unmatched: 8. There are 16 residues in the CDR3. Germline lookup yields CDR1 MGHRA and CDR2 YSYEKL. The DNA for the CDR3 is TGCGCCAGCAGCCAAGCCCCTCCAGGGGGCTTTTCACCCCTCCACTTT. It translates to CASSQAPPGGFSPLHF.

A single count supports this clone. The V call is TRBV10-3, the J call TRBJ1-4; perhaps TRBD1 as D (5 bases). Germline V gene sequence: CDR1 ENHRY, CDR2 SYGVKD. The CDR3 is made up of 15 amino acids. Trimming took 3 bases from V and 8 from J, leaving 16 bases between them. CDR3 in DNA: TGTGCCATCAGTGACCTCAGGGATGTTAGGGAAAAACTGTTTTTT. Translated: CAISDLRDVREKLFF.

This chain joins TRBV9 and TRBJ1-2, with 10 bases lining up with TRBD1. Trimming removed 5 bases from V and 4 bases from J; junction bases left unmatched: 5. Germline CDR1 and CDR2: SGDLS and YYNGEE. The CDR3 has 14 amino acids. CDR3 bases: TGTGCCAGCAGGCCGGGACAGGGGAGCTATGGCTACACCTTC. Protein: CASRPGQGSYGYTF.

A single count supports this clone. This chain uses TRBV29-1 with TRBJ1-2, with a possible D match to TRBD1 (6 bases). This CDR3 comprises 13 residues. V lost 5 bases and J 5 bases, leaving 15 bases between the germline ends. Germline V gene lookup returns CDR1 SQVTM and CDR2 ANQGSEA. The CDR3, as DNA: TGCAGCGTTTCCCCCGGACAGAATTATGGCTACACCTTC. Translation gives CSVSPGQNYGYTF. The full variable domain, with the rest looked up from reference TRBV29-1 and TRBJ1-2, is SAVISQKPSRDICQRGTSLTIQCQVDSQVTMMFWYRQQPGQSLTLIATANQGSEATYESGFVIDKFPISRPNLTFSTLTVSNMSPEDSSIYLCSVSPGQNYGYTFGSGTRLTVV.

The CDR3 DNA follows: TGTGCCATCAGTGAGCCGACAGGGGATAACTATGGCTACACCTTC. Protein product: CAISEPTGDNYGYTF. The chain carries TRBV10-3 and TRBJ1-2; TRBD1 matches 8 bases. Per the germline V gene, CDR1 is ENHRY and CDR2 is SYGVKD. V gave up 2 bases and J gave up 1 base; unmatched junction bases: 3. The CDR3 runs 15 residues.

The chain recombines TRBV5-1 with TRBJ2-5; the D gene is possibly TRBD2 (5 bases). Trimming took off 4 bases at V and 5 bases at J, with 12 bases between the two ends. Per germline, CDR1 SGHRS and CDR2 YFSETQ. The CDR3 spans 13 residues. CDR3 residues: CASSRTGLETQYF. The CDR3 DNA follows: TGCGCCAGCAGCAGAACCGGACTGGAGACCCAGTACTTC.

This sequence joins TRBV18 and TRBJ2-2; 7 nucleotides align to TRBD1. This CDR3 spans 15 amino acids. The V gene's germline CDR1 is KGHSH and CDR2 LQKENI. V shed 3 bases and J 5 bases; nucleotides not matched to a gene: 6. CDR3 DNA sequence: TGTGCCAGCTCACCCCGACAGGGCGGGACCGGGGAGCTGTTTTTT. Encoded protein: CASSPRQGGTGELFF.

In its sample, this clone was seen a few times. The chain recombines TRBV24-1 with TRBJ2-7, with 8 bases identical to TRBD1. The V gene's germline CDR1 is KGHDR and CDR2 SFDVKD. V trimming: 9 bases; J trimming: 5 bases; junction bases outside the gene matches: 8. This CDR3 is 13 amino acids long. The CDR3 spells CATGGTGLNEQYF. Written as DNA, the CDR3 is TGTGCCACCGGAGGGACAGGTCTGAACGAGCAGTACTTC.

The chain's CDR3 is CASRPGLAVEQFF. CDR3 sequence (DNA): TGTGCCAGCAGGCCGGGACTAGCGGTTGAGCAGTTCTTC. The chain uses TRBV7-2 and TRBJ2-1; 11 nucleotides line up with TRBD2. V was clipped by 6 bases and J by 9 bases; unmatched bases: 4. The V gene's germline CDR1 is SGHTA and CDR2 FQGNSA. The CDR3 has 13 residues.

The chain recombines TRBV10-3 with TRBJ1-3; TRBD1 matches 12 bases. In germline, CDR1 is ENHRY, CDR2 SYGVKD. The CDR3 is 16 amino acids. J was trimmed by 0 bases and V by 6 bases; bases with no gene match: 3. The CDR3 loop is CAISRDRGPSGNTIYF. DNA for the CDR3: TGTGCCATCAGCCGGGACAGGGGGCCCTCTGGAAACACCATATATTTT.